The rows below give T cell receptor beta chains drawn from one sample of a study of OX40 agonist ivuxolimab in advanced cancers. The repertoire was sequenced with immunoSEQ multiplex PCR; TCRdb's copy has only in-frame clones and lacks some. The table has 72,000 or so clones, around 82% seen once. The starting material was CD4+ or CD8+ T cells sorted from blood, obtained in a trial of the OX40 agonist ivuxolimab. The receptors were gathered from an adult with an advanced solid tumor such as melanoma, head and neck, liver or kidney cancer. Both conserved end residues are part of each CDR3. A D gene is named only where the DNA matches it firmly. Not all rows give a size; the values are once, few, many and, for expanded clones, a class.

few	TRBJ1-2	TRBV2	-	15	TGTGCCAGCAGGGACAGTCCCACCCCTAACTATGGCTACACCTTC	CASRDSPTPNYGYTF
-	TRBJ1-1	TRBV2	-	15	TGTGCCACCAAGTTATCCAGGGCGCTGAACACTGAAGCTTTCTTT	CATKLSRALNTEAFF
-	TRBJ1-2	TRBV27	-	15	TGTGCCAGCAGTTCGACAGGAACGACGAGGTATGGCTACACCTTC	CASSSTGTTRYGYTF
-	TRBJ1-4	TRBV7-9	-	16	TGTGCCAGCACCTCCAACTCCGGGGCGTCTAATGAAAAACTGTTTTTT	CASTSNSGASNEKLFF
few	TRBJ1-5	TRBV2	-	15	TGTGCCAGCAGTGAAGCTGAGTCGAGCAATCAGCCCCAGCATTTT	CASSEAESSNQPQHF
-	TRBJ2-1	TRBV5-1	-	17	TGCGCCAGCAGCTTGTTCAGTGGCAGGGCCATTAACAATGAGCAGTTCTTC	CASSLFSGRAINNEQFF
once	TRBJ1-4	TRBV5-1	TRBD1	16	TGCGCCAGCAGCCCCCAGGGGGGACAGGGGGCAGAAAAACTGTTTTTT	CASSPQGGQGAEKLFF
-	TRBJ1-4	TRBV5-5	-	14	TGTGCCAGCAGCTTCCCAGGCTTCAATGAAAAACTGTTTTTT	CASSFPGFNEKLFF
-	TRBJ2-1	TRBV11-3	TRBD1	14	TGTGCCAGCAGCCTCCAGGACAGGGGAGGCGAGCAGTTCTTC	CASSLQDRGGEQFF
-	TRBJ1-2	TRBV7-9	-	13	TGTGCCAGCAGCTTACCCGTTCCCGGTGGCTACACCTTC	CASSLPVPGGYTF
-	TRBJ2-5	TRBV19	TRBD1	14	TGTGCCAGTAGTAAAGGGACAGGGGGCGAGACCCAGTACTTC	CASSKGTGGETQYF
-	TRBJ2-1	TRBV28	-	14	TGTGCCAGCAGTAAACCGGGGACCTACAATGAGCAGTTCTTC	CASSKPGTYNEQFF
few	TRBJ2-2	TRBV9	-	15	TGTGCCAGCAGCGTAGGGCAGGGGGGCACCGGGGAGCTGTTTTTT	CASSVGQGGTGELFF
-	TRBJ1-3	TRBV6-5	-	16	TGTGCCAGCAGTTACTCGGAGCACCTCTCTGGAAACACCATATATTTT	CASSYSEHLSGNTIYF
-	TRBJ1-6	TRBV5-1	TRBD1	19	TGCGCCAGCAGCCTGTTACCGGGACAGGATCTCGATGGGAATTCACCCCTCCACTTT	CASSLLPGQDLDGNSPLHF
-	TRBJ1-3	TRBV6-5	TRBD1	15	TGTGCCAGCAGTTCCGGGACAGGGACTGGAAACACCATATATTTT	CASSSGTGTGNTIYF
-	TRBJ2-3	TRBV28	TRBD1	16	TGTGCCAGCAGTTCTTGGACAGGGGAATCTGCAGATACGCAGTATTTT	CASSSWTGESADTQYF
-	TRBJ2-7	TRBV2	-	12	TGTGCCAGCAGTGAAGCGCTTCAGGGCCCATACTTC	CASSEALQGPYF
-	TRBJ2-7	TRBV5-6	TRBD2	17	TGTGCCAGCAGCTTGGACCGCACTAGCGGGGGTTTCTACGAGCAGTACTTC	CASSLDRTSGGFYEQYF
-	TRBJ2-7	TRBV9	-	15	TGTGCCAGCAGCGTAGCTACAGGGCTCTCATACGAGCAGTACTTC	CASSVATGLSYEQYF
-	TRBJ2-5	TRBV6-1	-	12	TGTGCCAGCAGCCTACAAAGAGAGACCCAGTACTTC	CASSLQRETQYF
few	TRBJ1-2	TRBV19	-	14	TGTGCCAGTAAATACGGACGGACAGCCTATGGCTACACCTTC	CASKYGRTAYGYTF
-	TRBJ1-1	TRBV19	-	14	TGTGCCAGTAGTGAAAACAGGGACGGCACTGAAGCTTTCTTT	CASSENRDGTEAFF
once	TRBJ2-5	TRBV7-9	TRBD2	16	TGTGCCAGCAGGACCGGGTCTAGCGGGTCACAAGAGACCCAGTACTTC	CASRTGSSGSQETQYF
-	TRBJ2-3	TRBV11-3	-	15	TGTGCCAGCAGCGCCGGGGGAGGAGGCACAGATACGCAGTATTTT	CASSAGGGGTDTQYF
-	TRBJ2-7	TRBV6-1	-	12	TGTGCCAGCAATTCACAGGTCTACGAGCAGTACTTC	CASNSQVYEQYF
-	TRBJ2-3	TRBV29-1	-	15	TGCAGCGTGGGTAACTCCGAGACCAGGGGAGATACGCAGTATTTT	CSVGNSETRGDTQYF
-	TRBJ2-5	TRBV11-3	-	12	TGTGCCAGCAGCTTAGATGCAGAGACCCAGTACTTC	CASSLDAETQYF
-	TRBJ1-5	TRBV7-2	TRBD1	13	TGTGCCAGCAGCTTGGGACAGGAGGACTCCCAGCATTTT	CASSLGQEDSQHF
-	TRBJ1-1	TRBV28	-	11	TGTGCCAGCGGGGGGAACACTGAAGCTTTCTTT	CASGGNTEAFF
-	TRBJ1-1	TRBV13	TRBD1	13	TGTGCCAGCCTCCGGGACAGAGACACTGAAGCTTTCTTT	CASLRDRDTEAFF
-	TRBJ2-2	TRBV10-3	-	16	TGTGCCATCAGTCCAGAGGGTACAGGGAACACCGGGGAGCTGTTTTTT	CAISPEGTGNTGELFF
-	TRBJ1-5	TRBV15	-	13	TGTGCCACCAGCAGAGATCTGGACCAGCCCCAGCATTTT	CATSRDLDQPQHF
-	TRBJ1-2	TRBV5-8	-	12	TGTGCCAGCAGCTCGCAGAACTATGGCTACACCTTC	CASSSQNYGYTF
few	TRBJ1-5	TRBV2	-	12	TGTGCCAGCAGTGGGGCCGATCAGCCCCAGCATTTT	CASSGADQPQHF
once	TRBJ2-5	TRBV20-1	-	11	TGCAGTGCTAGACTAGGGGAGACCCAGTACTTC	CSARLGETQYF
-	TRBJ2-5	TRBV14	-	14	TGTGCCAGCAGCCAAGCAACTCCCCGGGAGACCCAGTACTTC	CASSQATPRETQYF
-	TRBJ1-4	TRBV5-1	-	14	TGCGCCAGCAGCGAGGTGTTGGGAAATGAAAAACTGTTTTTT	CASSEVLGNEKLFF
-	TRBJ1-5	TRBV19	TRBD1	14	TGTGCCAGTAGTGACAGGGGAAAAGATCAGCCCCAGCATTTT	CASSDRGKDQPQHF
-	TRBJ1-2	TRBV18	TRBD1	14	TGTGCCAGCTCCCAGGACAGGGGCCCTTATGGCTACACCTTC	CASSQDRGPYGYTF
-	TRBJ1-2	TRBV7-2	-	15	TGTGCCAGCAGTCGCGAATACACCCAGCTTAATGGCTACACCTTC	CASSREYTQLNGYTF
-	TRBJ1-5	TRBV19	TRBD1	12	TGTGCCAGTGAGACAGGGAACCATCCCCAGCATTTT	CASETGNHPQHF
-	TRBJ2-3	TRBV7-9	TRBD2	14	TGTGCCAGCAGCATAACTAGCGGGGCAGATACGCAGTATTTT	CASSITSGADTQYF
-	TRBJ2-5	TRBV19	TRBD1	14	TGTGCCAGCCACGGGACAGGGGTTTGGGAGACCCAGTACTTC	CASHGTGVWETQYF
-	TRBJ2-1	TRBV2	TRBD1	15	TGTGCCAGCAAATCCGACAGGGTCGCCTACAATGAGCAGTTCTTC	CASKSDRVAYNEQFF
-	TRBJ1-2	TRBV29-1	TRBD1	11	TGCAGCGTGGGGACAGGGGATGGCTACACCTTC	CSVGTGDGYTF